These T cell receptor beta chains were read from a single sample in a study of regulatory T cells in long-lasting Graves disease. In TCRdb, the multiplex PCR reads were re-called with MiXCR into one record per CDR3 protein. The data contain over 500,000 distinct CDR3 sequences, more than 15% of them seen just once; the ten biggest clones take up 9.5% to 15%. These data were also filed under a second study, of T cells in Graves' hyperthyroidism and ophthalmopathy.

The material was peripheral blood mononuclear cells (PBMCs), obtained at new diagnosis, from a patient treated with antithyroid drugs. These receptors all stem from a man between 18 and 35 years old with Graves disease. Both conserved end residues are part of each CDR3. The D gene is left open where the match is weak. Only part of the rows carry a size: once, few, many, or a class if the clone is expanded.

>-|many|TRBV7-2|15|TRBJ2-1
CASSLGGTGYNEQFF
TGTGCCAGCAGCTTAGGCGGGACGGGTTACAATGAGCAGTTCTTC
>-|few|TRBV5-1|13|TRBJ2-7
CASRDSASYEQYF
TGCGCCAGCAGGGACAGTGCCTCCTACGAGCAGTACTTC
>TRBD1|many|TRBV6-1|15|TRBJ2-5
CASRSRQGSRETQYF
TGTGCCAGCAGATCCCGACAGGGCTCGCGCGAGACCCAGTACTTC
>-|many|TRBV3-1|15|TRBJ2-7
CASSQTDSSSGEQYF
TGTGCCAGCAGCCAAACTGACTCCTCCTCGGGCGAGCAGTACTTC
>-|many|TRBV20-1|16|TRBJ2-6
CSARDPRAAGANVLTF
TGCAGTGCTAGAGACCCTCGGGCCGCTGGGGCCAACGTCCTGACTTTC
>-|many|TRBV30|12|TRBJ1-1
CAWSPTDDEAFF
TGTGCCTGGAGTCCGACAGACGATGAAGCTTTCTTT
>-|many|TRBV20-1|13|TRBJ2-7
CSARDPLAYEQYF
TGCAGTGCTAGAGATCCCCTAGCCTACGAGCAGTACTTC
>-|-|TRBV29-1|15|TRBJ2-1
CSVAPGHLTYNEQFF
TGCAGCGTTGCCCCGGGACACCTAACCTACAATGAGCAGTTCTTC
>-|many|TRBV27|17|TRBJ1-2
CASRPERGRGRNYGYTF
TGTGCCAGCAGGCCGGAGCGTGGGAGAGGGAGAAACTATGGCTACACCTTC
>TRBD2|few|TRBV27|14|TRBJ2-5
CASSSLAGGRTQYF
TGTGCCAGCAGTTCGTTAGCGGGGGGGAGGACCCAGTACTTC
>-|few|TRBV10-3|15|TRBJ2-1
CAISGTGRAYNEQFF
TGTGCCATCAGTGGTACGGGCAGGGCCTACAATGAGCAGTTCTTC
>TRBD2|-|TRBV12-3/TRBV12-4|15|TRBJ2-2
CASTEPGLAPGELFF
TGTGCCAGCACCGAACCGGGACTAGCGCCCGGGGAGCTGTTTTTT
>-|many|TRBV10-3|11|TRBJ2-1
CAISDYNEQFF
TGTGCCATCTCCGACTACAATGAGCAGTTCTTC
>-|many|TRBV7-2|13|TRBJ1-2
CASSLGLGYGYTF
TGTGCCAGCAGCCTTGGGCTGGGCTATGGCTACACCTTC
>-|-|TRBV30|12|TRBJ2-4
CAWSFTSDIQYF
TGTGCCTGGAGTTTCACCTCGGACATTCAGTACTTC
>TRBD2|few|TRBV15|17|TRBJ2-1
CATSNKTSGRVGNEQFF
TGTGCCACCAGCAACAAGACTAGCGGGAGGGTTGGCAATGAGCAGTTCTTC